This T cell receptor (beta chain) comes out of a study of response to subunit inactivated influenza vaccine. V shed 2 bases and J 3 bases; nucleotides not matched to a gene: 1. Germline values: CDR1 SQVTM, CDR2 ANQGSEA. The CDR3 has 14 amino acids. TCRdb re-analysed the RT-PCR reads in MiXCR, keeping a single row per CDR3 protein. Among approximately 530,000 distinct CDR3 sequences listed, approximately 12% were seen once. The chain employs TRBV29-1 and TRBJ2-5, with 12 positions matching TRBD2. The sequencing here drew on PBMCs from blood, taken 45 days after vaccination. The clonotype originates from a man aged 45-60 years who received an inactivated influenza vaccine. The CDR3 coding sequence is TGCAGCGTTGAACGACTAGCGGGAGAAGAGACCCAGTACTTC. Translation gives CSVERLAGEETQYF.